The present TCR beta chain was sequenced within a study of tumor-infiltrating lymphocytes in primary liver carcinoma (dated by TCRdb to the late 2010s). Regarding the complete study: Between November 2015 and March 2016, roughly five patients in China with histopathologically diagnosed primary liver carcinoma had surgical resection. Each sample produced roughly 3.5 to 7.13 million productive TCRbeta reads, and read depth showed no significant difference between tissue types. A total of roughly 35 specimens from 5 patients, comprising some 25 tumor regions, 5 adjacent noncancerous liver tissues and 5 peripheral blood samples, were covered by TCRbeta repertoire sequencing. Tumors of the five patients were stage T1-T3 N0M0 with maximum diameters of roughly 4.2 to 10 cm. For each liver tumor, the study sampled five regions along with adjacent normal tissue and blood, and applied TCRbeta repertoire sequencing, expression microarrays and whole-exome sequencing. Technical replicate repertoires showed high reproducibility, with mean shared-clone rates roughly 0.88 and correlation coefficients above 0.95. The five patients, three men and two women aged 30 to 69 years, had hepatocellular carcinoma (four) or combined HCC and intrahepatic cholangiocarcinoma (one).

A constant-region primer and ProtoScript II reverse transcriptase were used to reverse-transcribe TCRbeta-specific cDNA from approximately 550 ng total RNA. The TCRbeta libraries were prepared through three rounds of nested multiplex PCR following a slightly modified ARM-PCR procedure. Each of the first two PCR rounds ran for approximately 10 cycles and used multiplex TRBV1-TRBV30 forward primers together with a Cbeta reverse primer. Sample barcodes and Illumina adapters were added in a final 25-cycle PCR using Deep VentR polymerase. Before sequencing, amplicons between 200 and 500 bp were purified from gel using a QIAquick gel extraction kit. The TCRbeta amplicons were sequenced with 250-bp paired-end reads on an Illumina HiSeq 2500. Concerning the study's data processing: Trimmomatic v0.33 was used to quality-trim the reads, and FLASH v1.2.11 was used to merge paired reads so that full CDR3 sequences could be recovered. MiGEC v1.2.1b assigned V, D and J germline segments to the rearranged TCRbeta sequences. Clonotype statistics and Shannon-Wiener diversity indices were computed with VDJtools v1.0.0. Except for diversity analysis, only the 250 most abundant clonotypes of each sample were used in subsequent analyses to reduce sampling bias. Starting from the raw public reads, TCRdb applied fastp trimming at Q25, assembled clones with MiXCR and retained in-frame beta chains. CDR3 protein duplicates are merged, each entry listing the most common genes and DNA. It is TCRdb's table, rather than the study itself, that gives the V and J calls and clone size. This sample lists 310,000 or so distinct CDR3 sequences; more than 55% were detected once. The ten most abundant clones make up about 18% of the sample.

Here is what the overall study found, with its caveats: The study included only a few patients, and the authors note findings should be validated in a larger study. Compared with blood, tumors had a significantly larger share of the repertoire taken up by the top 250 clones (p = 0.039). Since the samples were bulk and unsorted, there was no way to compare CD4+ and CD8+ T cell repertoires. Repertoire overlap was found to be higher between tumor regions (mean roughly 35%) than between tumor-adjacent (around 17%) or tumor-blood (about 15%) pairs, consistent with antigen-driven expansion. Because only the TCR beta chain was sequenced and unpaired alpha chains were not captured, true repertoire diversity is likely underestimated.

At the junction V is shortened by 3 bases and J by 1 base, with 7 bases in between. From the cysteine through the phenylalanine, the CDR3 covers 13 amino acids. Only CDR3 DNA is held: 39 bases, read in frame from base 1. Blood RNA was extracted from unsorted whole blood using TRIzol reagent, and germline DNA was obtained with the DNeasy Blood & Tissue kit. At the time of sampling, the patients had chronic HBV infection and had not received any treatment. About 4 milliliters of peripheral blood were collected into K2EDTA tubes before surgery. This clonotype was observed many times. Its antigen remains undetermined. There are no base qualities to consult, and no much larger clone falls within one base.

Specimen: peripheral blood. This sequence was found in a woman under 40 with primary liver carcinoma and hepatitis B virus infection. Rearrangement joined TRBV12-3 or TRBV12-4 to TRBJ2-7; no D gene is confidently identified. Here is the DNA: TGTGCCAGCAGTTTTGGTGTTTCCTACGAGCAGTACTTC. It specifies CASSFGVSYEQYF.